Shown below are 14 T cell receptor beta chains from a single sample sequenced in a study of T cell responses to AZD1222 COVID-19 vaccine. The data were produced by immunoSEQ multiplex PCR, yet TCRdb's version contains in-frame clones alone and is incomplete. The repertoire holds 95,000 to 130,000 clones, with roughly 92% as singletons. Sequencing was performed on peripheral blood, taken 28 days after the second AZD1222 dose. These receptor sequences come from an adult who received the AZD1222 COVID-19 vaccine.

J is TRBJ1-3 and V is TRBV27; tentative D call: TRBD1 (5 bases). Germline V gene data show CDR1 as MNHEY and CDR2 as SMNVEV (reference sequence). The CDR3 is made up of 16 amino acids. The germline V and J ends were trimmed by 5 bases and 0 bases, with 14 bases remaining between them. CDR3 amino acids: CASSPGLPDSGNTIYF. CDR3 in DNA: TGTGCCAGCAGTCCGGGACTCCCGGACTCTGGAAACACCATATATTTT.

The chain combines TRBV7-3 with TRBJ1-1, with 8 bases matching TRBD1. This CDR3 region has 14 residues. Germline CDR1 reads SGHTA; CDR2 reads FQGTGA. V was pared by 3 bases and J by 5 bases, with 5 bases of the junction left unmatched. The CDR3: CASSFGQGGTEAFF. The CDR3 DNA follows: TGTGCCAGCAGCTTCGGACAGGGTGGTACTGAAGCTTTCTTT.

The sample holds a few counts of this clone. The rearrangement links TRBV9 to TRBJ2-1, with 13 bases fitting TRBD2. CDR3 size: 13 residues. Germline V CDR1 and CDR2: SGDLS, YYNGEE. Losses at the gene ends were 7 bases for V and 10 bases for J; bases not matched to a gene: 5. In DNA form, the CDR3 reads TGTGCCAGCGGACTAGCGGGAGATAAGGAGCAGTTCTTC. Amino acid sequence: CASGLAGDKEQFF.

The gene calls are TRBV6-5 and TRBJ1-5; D ambiguous. Germline V gene sequence: CDR1 MNHEY, CDR2 SVGAGI. Between the trimmed V and J ends, which lost 7 bases and 0 bases, there was a span of 7 bases. The CDR3 length is 13 residues. The CDR3 nucleotides read TGTGCCAGCATGTACTATAGCAATCAGCCCCAGCATTTT. This sequence encodes CASMYYSNQPQHF.

Comment on this clone: The same CDR3 can be traced to other DNA sequences in this sample. This chain joins TRBV5-1 and TRBJ2-3; no clear D. Per germline, CDR1 SGHRS and CDR2 YFSETQ. V was cut by 4 bases and J by 0 bases, with 3 bases left in between. The CDR3 has 12 residues. CDR3 coding DNA: TGCGCCAGCAGCCTTAGCACAGATACGCAGTATTTT. Encoded protein: CASSLSTDTQYF.

This sequence joins TRBV7-9 and TRBJ2-3; perhaps TRBD1 as D (6 bases). The ends were cut back, 3 bases at V and 4 bases at J, with 11 bases in the middle. This CDR3 is built from 14 residues. From germline, CDR1 is SEHNR and CDR2 FQNEAQ (reference sequence). DNA for the CDR3: TGTGCCAGCAGCTTCAGGGGTTGGGCAGATACGCAGTATTTT. This gives the protein CASSFRGWADTQYF.

This sequence joins TRBV5-1 and TRBJ2-3; 9 positions match TRBD2. In germline, CDR1 is SGHRS, CDR2 YFSETQ. Trimming at V came to 5 bases and at J to 1 base, leaving 11 bases not matched to a gene. There are 17 residues in the CDR3. CDR3 in DNA: TGCGCCAGCAGACCGTTCGCGGGAGGGTCCCGCACAGATACGCAGTATTTT. Protein sequence: CASRPFAGGSRTDTQYF.

The chain links TRBV7-9 to TRBJ1-3; a weak D match, TRBD1 (5 bases). Per the germline V gene, CDR1 is SEHNR and CDR2 is FQNEAQ (reference sequence). The CDR3 is made up of 14 amino acids. V was clipped by 8 bases and J by 4 bases, with 15 bases between them. The CDR3 coding sequence is TGTGCCAGCGCGACGGGGCAGGCGGGAAACACCATATATTTT. Its translation is CASATGQAGNTIYF.

J is TRBJ1-6 and V is TRBV5-1; TRBD1 is a possible D gene (5 bases). V was cut by 4 bases and J by 10 bases, with 24 bases left in between. Germline loops: CDR1 SGHRS, CDR2 YFSETQ. The CDR3 loop spans 17 amino acids. The CDR3 nucleotides read TGCGCCAGCAGCGTCGAACTACTCGGGACTGCTAGCTCACCCCTCCACTTT. The encoded protein is CASSVELLGTASSPLHF.

The chain couples TRBV10-2 to TRBJ1-4, with D tentatively TRBD1 (5 bases). This CDR3 region has 13 residues. Germline V gene sequence: CDR1 WSHSY, CDR2 SAAADI. Trimming shortened V by 4 bases and J by 7 bases, and 10 bases separated the two germline ends. The CDR3 protein is CASSVGDGEKLFF. Here the CDR3 DNA reads TGCGCCAGCAGTGTCGGGGACGGTGAAAAACTGTTTTTT.

The genes are TRBV2 and TRBJ2-1; 7 nucleotides line up with TRBD1. The V gene end was trimmed by 5 bases and the J gene end by 0 bases; junction bases not matched to a gene: 4. Germline CDR1 is SNHLY and CDR2 is FYNNEI. This CDR3 region has 15 residues. The CDR3 DNA is TGTGCCAGCAGTCGACAGGGTCTCTCCTACAATGAGCAGTTCTTC. This sequence encodes CASSRQGLSYNEQFF.

The rearrangement joins TRBV20-1 to TRBJ2-4; D might be TRBD1 (5 bases). The germline V and J ends were trimmed by 2 bases and 10 bases, with 9 bases remaining between them. CDR1 and CDR2 (germline): DFQATT, SNEGSKA (reference sequence). There are 11 residues in the CDR3. The CDR3 loop is CSARSGMIQYF. DNA of the CDR3: TGCAGTGCTAGATCAGGGATGATTCAGTACTTC.

V usage is TRBV6-5 and J usage is TRBJ2-7; TRBD1 or TRBD2 may be the D gene (5 bases each). V lost 9 bases to trimming and J lost 0 bases, with 15 bases between them. The germline V gene encodes CDR1 MNHEY and CDR2 SVGAGI. The CDR3 contains 14 residues. CDR3 residues: CASLVGALSYEQYF. The CDR3 DNA follows: TGTGCCAGTTTAGTCGGGGCCCTCTCCTACGAGCAGTACTTC.

The chain joins TRBV30 to TRBJ2-3; no reliable D call. Deletions cut 0 bases from V and 5 bases from J, with 9 bases between. Per the germline V gene, CDR1 is GTSNPN and CDR2 is SVGIG (reference sequence). The CDR3 runs 13 residues. CDR3 bases: TGTGCCTGGAGTGTAGGGCGGATAGATACGCAGTATTTT. This encodes CAWSVGRIDTQYF. Using reference TRBV30 and TRBJ2-3 for the parts outside the CDR3, the full variable domain is SQTIHQWPATLVQPVGSPLSLECTVEGTSNPNLYWYRQAAGRGLQLLFYSVGIGQISSEVPQNLSASRPQDRQFILSSKKLLLSDSGFYLCAWSVGRIDTQYFGPGTRLTVL.